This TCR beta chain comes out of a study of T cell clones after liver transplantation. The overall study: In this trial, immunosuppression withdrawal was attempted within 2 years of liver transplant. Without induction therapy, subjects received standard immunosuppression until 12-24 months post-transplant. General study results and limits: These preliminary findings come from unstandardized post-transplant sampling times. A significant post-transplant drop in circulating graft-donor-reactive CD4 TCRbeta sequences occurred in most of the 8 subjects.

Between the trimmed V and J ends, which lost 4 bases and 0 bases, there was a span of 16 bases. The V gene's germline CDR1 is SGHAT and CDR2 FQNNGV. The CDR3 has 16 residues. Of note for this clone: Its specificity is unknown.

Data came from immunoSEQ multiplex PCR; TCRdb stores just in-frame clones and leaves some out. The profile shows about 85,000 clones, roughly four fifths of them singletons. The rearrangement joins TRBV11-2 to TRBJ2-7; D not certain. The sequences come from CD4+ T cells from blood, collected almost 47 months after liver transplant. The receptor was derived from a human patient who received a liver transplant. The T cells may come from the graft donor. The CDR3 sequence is CASSSLDNTLSYEQYF. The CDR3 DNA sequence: TGTGCCAGCAGCTCCCTCGATAACACCCTCTCCTACGAGCAGTACTTC.